Shown below are 10 T cell receptor beta chains from a single sample sequenced in a study of neurological immune-mediated disorders. TCRdb recomputed calls from the 5' RACE reads with MiXCR, one row per CDR3 protein. The sample consists of tens of thousands of distinct CDR3 sequences, roughly 13% of them appearing once. The sample taken for sequencing was PBMCs. All receptors come from a female donor in good health.

This clonotype showed up many times. The V and J genes are TRBV6-5 and TRBJ1-5, with TRBD1 as a possible D gene (6 bases). The CDR3 consists of 14 residues. V was shortened by 6 bases and J by 4 bases, with 13 bases between the two germline ends. Germline V lookup: CDR1 MNHEY, CDR2 SVGAGI. The CDR3 is CASSSGVRNQPQHF. The CDR3 DNA sequence: TGTGCCAGCAGCTCAGGGGTACGAAATCAGCCCCAGCATTTT.

Ten or more counts support this clonotype. V is TRBV7-9 and J is TRBJ2-1; 8 bases map to TRBD2. CDR1 and CDR2 (germline): SEHNR, FQNEAQ (reference sequence). J lost 5 bases, V lost 1 base, and 4 bases had no gene match. The CDR3 covers 15 residues. CDR3: CASSLVVSGNNEQFF. CDR3 in DNA: TGTGCCAGCAGCTTAGTGGTTAGCGGGAACAATGAGCAGTTCTTC.

This clonotype was counted ten times or more. The chain employs TRBV5-1 and TRBJ2-2; the D is unclear. Germline-derived CDR1 and CDR2 are SGHRS and YFSETQ. This CDR3 comprises 13 residues. Trimming left V 2 bases short and J 3 bases short, with 5 bases between. The CDR3 loop reads CASSFRDTGELFF. In nucleotides, the CDR3 is TGCGCCAGCAGCTTTCGGGACACCGGGGAGCTGTTTTTT.

The chain couples TRBV27 to TRBJ2-3; no clear D. This CDR3 has 15 residues. The V end lost 2 bases, the J end lost 2 bases, and 11 bases lay between the germline ends. Germline V gene data show CDR1 as MNHEY and CDR2 as SMNVEV (reference sequence). The DNA for the CDR3 is TGTGCCAGCAGTTTAGGCAGAGACGTCACAGATACGCAGTATTTT. It translates to CASSLGRDVTDTQYF.

This clonotype was seen repeatedly, ten times or more. V usage is TRBV3-1 and J usage is TRBJ1-2; D possibly corresponds to TRBD1 (6 bases). CDR1 LGHDT and CDR2 YNNKEL come from the germline V gene (reference sequence). The V and J ends lost 3 bases and 4 bases respectively, with 12 bases between them. This CDR3 has 14 residues. The chain's CDR3 is CASSHLGTSYGYTF. The CDR3 nucleotides are TGTGCCAGCAGCCACCTTGGGACATCCTATGGCTACACCTTC.

Many counts were recorded for this clonotype. This chain links TRBV5-1 with TRBJ1-5; 8 bases align to TRBD1. The V segment lost 4 bases and the J segment 6 bases; nucleotides outside the gene matches: 9. The germline V gene has CDR1 SGHRS and CDR2 YFSETQ. The CDR3 totals 15 residues. DNA of the CDR3: TGCGCCAGCAGCGACGGACAGGGAGGGAGTCAGCCCCAGCATTTT. Protein sequence: CASSDGQGGSQPQHF.

At least ten counts were recorded for this clonotype. V is TRBV5-5 and J is TRBJ1-5, with TRBD1 matching 10 bases. With 0 bases clipped from V and 4 bases from J, the junction kept 4 bases outside the gene matches. Germline CDR1 and CDR2: SGHKS and YYEKEE (reference sequence). This CDR3 is built from 16 residues. The CDR3, as DNA: TGTGCCAGCAGCTTGGGTGGGACAGGGGTGAATCAGCCCCAGCATTTT. It is translated as CASSLGGTGVNQPQHF.

This clonotype was seen repeatedly, ten times or more. The chain is built from TRBV29-1 and TRBJ2-3; D uncertain. Trimming pared 7 bases from V and 2 bases from J, leaving 13 bases between. Germline V gene sequence: CDR1 SQVTM, CDR2 ANQGSEA. The CDR3 extends over 13 amino acids. CDR3 nucleotides: TGCAGCGCCCCCGCGAGACCCACAGATACGCAGTATTTT. It yields the protein CSAPARPTDTQYF.

This clonotype was detected many times. The genes are TRBV6-5 and TRBJ2-1; 8 bases line up with TRBD2. CDR1 and CDR2 from the germline V gene are MNHEY and SVGAGI. Trimming removed 5 bases from V and 6 bases from J; junction bases left unmatched: 9. This CDR3 region has 15 residues. The CDR3 region is CASSPVGLVGNEQFF. The CDR3 DNA reads as TGTGCCAGCAGTCCCGTGGGACTAGTAGGCAATGAGCAGTTCTTC.

This clonotype is medium-sized (0.01 to 0.1%) within its sample. The CDR3: CASSLGVADLAKNIQYF. The CDR3 coding sequence is TGCGCCAGCAGCTTGGGGGTAGCGGACTTAGCCAAAAACATTCAGTACTTC. The genes are TRBV5-1 and TRBJ2-4, with D maybe TRBD2 (6 bases). Deletions cut 0 bases from V and 0 bases from J, with 13 bases between. The V gene's germline CDR1 is SGHRS and CDR2 YFSETQ. CDR3 length: 17 amino acids.